The next 5 T cell receptor beta chains were all read from a single sample in a study of cytomegalovirus exposure and HLA in healthy donors. The PCR was carried out with 60 Vbeta primers and 13 Jbeta primers. Sequencing was performed with immunoSEQ multiplex PCR; in TCRdb, only in-frame clones are kept and a portion is missing. The profile shows under 200,000 clones, 84% of them singletons. The source material was PBMCs. These receptors originate from a man aged 25-45 years in good health and CMV-seronegative.

This rearrangement joins TRBV2 to TRBJ1-5, with 8 bases fitting TRBD1. The junction had 5 bases not matched to a gene; V was cut back by 8 bases and J by 5 bases. CDR1 is SNHLY, CDR2 FYNNEI, per germline. This CDR3 comprises 13 residues. CDR3 bases: TGTGCCAGCGATGGGGGACAGGATCAGCCCCAGCATTTT. It translates to CASDGGQDQPQHF.

The chain employs TRBV9 and TRBJ2-3; 7 nucleotides align to TRBD1. The CDR3 length is 15 residues. J gave up 2 bases and V 4 bases, and 7 bases lay outside the gene matches. Per germline, CDR1 SGDLS and CDR2 YYNGEE. CDR3 sequence (DNA): TGTGCCAGCAGCCCGACAGGGATGGACACAGATACGCAGTATTTT. Protein sequence: CASSPTGMDTDTQYF.

The rearrangement links TRBV5-6 to TRBJ2-7; 9 bases are shared with TRBD1. Germline assignment: CDR1 SGHDT and CDR2 YYEEEE. CDR3 length equals 13 residues. The J segment lost 9 bases and the V segment lost 7 bases, leaving 11 bases of the junction unmatched. The CDR3 coding sequence is TGTGCCAGCCGGGGGACAGGGACCTCTGGGCAGTACTTC. Translation gives CASRGTGTSGQYF.

The chain uses TRBV2 and TRBJ2-5, with a possible D match to TRBD2 (5 bases). V was clipped by 6 bases and J by 3 bases, with 17 bases between them. The CDR3 extends over 15 amino acids. Per the germline V gene, CDR1 is SNHLY and CDR2 is FYNNEI. Here the CDR3 DNA reads TGTGCCAGCAGAGACATACTAGGAATGGAAGAGACCCAGTACTTC. Translating gives CASRDILGMEETQYF.

The chain recombines TRBV10-3 with TRBJ2-5; 9 bases line up with TRBD2. CDR3 size: 12 residues. CDR1 is ENHRY and CDR2 is SYGVKD in the germline V gene. The junction had 2 bases not matched to a gene; V was cut back by 10 bases and J by 2 bases. This CDR3 is CATRGGQETQYF. As DNA, the CDR3 is TGTGCCACGCGGGGGGGGCAAGAGACCCAGTACTTC.